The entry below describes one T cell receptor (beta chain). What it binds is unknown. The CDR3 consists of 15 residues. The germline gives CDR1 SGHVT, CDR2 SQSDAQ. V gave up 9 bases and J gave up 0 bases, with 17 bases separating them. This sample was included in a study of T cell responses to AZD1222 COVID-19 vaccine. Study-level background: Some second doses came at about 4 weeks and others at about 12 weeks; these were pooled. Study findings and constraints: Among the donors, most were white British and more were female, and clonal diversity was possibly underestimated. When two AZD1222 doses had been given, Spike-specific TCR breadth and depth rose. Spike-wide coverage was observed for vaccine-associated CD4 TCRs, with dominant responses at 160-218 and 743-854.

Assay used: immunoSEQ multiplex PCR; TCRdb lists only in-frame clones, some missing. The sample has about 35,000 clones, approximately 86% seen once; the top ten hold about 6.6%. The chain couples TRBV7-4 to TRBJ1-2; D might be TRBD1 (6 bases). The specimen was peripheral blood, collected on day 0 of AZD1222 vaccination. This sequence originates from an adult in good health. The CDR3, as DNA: TGTGCCAGATTAGGGGGGGTTCTGGCTAACTATGGCTACACCTTC. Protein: CARLGGVLANYGYTF.